This TCR beta chain was captured by sequencing in a study of T cell changes during pregnancy in multiple sclerosis. The CDR3 loop spans 14 amino acids. Germline V CDR1 and CDR2: GTSNPN, SVGIG (reference sequence). V lost 1 base and J 1 base, leaving 10 bases between the germline ends. Assay used: immunoSEQ multiplex PCR; TCRdb lists only in-frame clones, some missing. The table shows around 71,000 clones, with 90% to 95% occurring only once. The clonotype was recovered from a female donor with multiple sclerosis, enrolled in a pregnancy study. Sequenced material: peripheral blood, taken after pregnancy. The rearrangement uses TRBV30 and TRBJ1-1; D may be TRBD1 (5 bases). This chain's CDR3 is CAWSAGLPNTEAFF. Written as DNA, the CDR3 is TGTGCCTGGAGTGCGGGACTCCCGAACACTGAAGCTTTCTTT.